Sequencing of this TCR beta chain was carried out in a study of blood T cell repertoires in COVID-19. Background on the study: From the United States, Italy and Spain came samples of acute and convalescent COVID-19. From T cells, B-cell-depleted T cells, or PBMCs came the material, which was cDNA or gDNA.

The CDR3 consists of 15 residues. Deletions cut 5 bases from V and 7 bases from J, with 17 bases between. The V gene's germline CDR1 is SGHTA and CDR2 FQGNSA. In the source study's methods: Quantification of nucleated cells was approximated via reference gene primer amplification. Profiling relied on immunoSEQ multiplex PCR, and the TCRdb table lists in-frame clones only, not all of them. That table gives V, J and clone size, and the DNA gave D and trimming. Of under 250,000 clones listed, 70% to 90% are singletons. The chain carries TRBV7-2 and TRBJ2-2; TRBD1 is a possible D gene (6 bases). The TCR originated in a man aged 50-59 years with acute or convalescent COVID-19. Material: peripheral blood. The CDR3 spells CASSATRTEGGELFF. The CDR3, as DNA: TGTGCCAGCAGCGCCACCCGGACAGAAGGCGGGGAGCTGTTTTTT.